This T cell receptor beta chain emerged from a study of cytomegalovirus exposure and HLA in healthy donors. Study summary: A preliminary data release comprised 80 million to 95 million unique TCRs obtained from HLA-typed donors.

Per germline, CDR1 SGDLS and CDR2 YYNGEE. The V end was cut by 4 bases, the J end by 4 bases, with 14 bases between. The CDR3 spans 14 residues. The PCR made use of 60 Vbeta and 13 Jbeta primers. Methods used by the authors: A follow-up analysis tallied about 80 million unique TCR beta chains, roughly 10 million shared. TCRdb keeps only in-frame clones here, not all; method: immunoSEQ multiplex PCR. V, J and clone size reflect that table, while D and trimming were determined from the DNA. The sample includes fewer than 200,000 clones, 80% seen only once; the top ten take approximately 1.4%. Study-wide findings and caveats: It was taken for granted in presence/absence analyses that sequencing depth across donors was roughly uniform.

As regards this clone: No antigen is known for it.

While unrecorded immune exposures were likely, the donors were nominally healthy when sampled. J is TRBJ2-5 and V is TRBV9, with a weak D call TRBD2 (6 bases). The source material was PBMCs. This sequence originates from a man aged 25-40 years in good health and CMV-seronegative. The CDR3 DNA reads as TGTGCCAGCAGCCGGGACTCGAGCCCAGAGACCCAGTACTTC. It encodes CASSRDSSPETQYF.